The source of this T cell receptor (beta chain) is a study of blood T cell repertoires in COVID-19. Overall study context: Whether acute or convalescent, the COVID-19 samples came from the United States, Italy and Spain. In each case, the material was cDNA or gDNA derived from T cells, B-cell-depleted T cells, or PBMCs.

Germline V gene data show CDR1 as SGHNT and CDR2 as YYREEE (reference sequence). V lost 6 bases to trimming and J lost 4 bases; unmatched junction nucleotides: 8. The length of the CDR3 is 16 residues. Original data processing: Estimation of nucleated cell counts relied on the amplification of reference gene primers. Data came from immunoSEQ multiplex PCR; TCRdb stores just in-frame clones and leaves some out. That table gives V, J and clone size, and the DNA gave D and trimming. Of more than 120,000 clones in the sample, around 84% were seen once. The sequenced sample consisted of peripheral blood. This chain joins TRBV5-4 and TRBJ2-1; 12 bases match TRBD2. The sequence derives from a human donor with acute or convalescent COVID-19. The donor label of this sample is uncertain. CDR3 sequence: CASNSNGLAGYNEQFF. The CDR3 DNA reads TGTGCCAGCAACTCCAATGGACTAGCGGGGTACAATGAGCAGTTCTTC.